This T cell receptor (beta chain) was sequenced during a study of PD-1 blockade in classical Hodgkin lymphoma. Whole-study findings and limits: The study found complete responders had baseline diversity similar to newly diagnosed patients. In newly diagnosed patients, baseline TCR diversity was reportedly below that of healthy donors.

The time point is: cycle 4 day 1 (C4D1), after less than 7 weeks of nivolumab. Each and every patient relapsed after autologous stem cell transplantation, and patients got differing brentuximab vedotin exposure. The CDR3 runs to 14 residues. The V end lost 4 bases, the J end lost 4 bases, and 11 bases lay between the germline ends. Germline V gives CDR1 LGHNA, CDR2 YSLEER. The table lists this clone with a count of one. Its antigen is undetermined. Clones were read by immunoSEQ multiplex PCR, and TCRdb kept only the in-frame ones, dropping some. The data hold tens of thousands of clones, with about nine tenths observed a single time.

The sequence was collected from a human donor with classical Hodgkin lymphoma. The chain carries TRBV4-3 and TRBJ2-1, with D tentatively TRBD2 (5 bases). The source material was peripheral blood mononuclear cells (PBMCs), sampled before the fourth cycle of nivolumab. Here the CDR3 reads CASSLRTGYNEQFF. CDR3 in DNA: TGCGCCAGCAGCCTACGGACTGGGTACAATGAGCAGTTCTTC.